The 32 T cell receptor beta chains below come from one sample, sequenced in a study of CD8 T cells in ankylosing spondylitis. TCRdb processed the 5' RACE reads anew with MiXCR; each CDR3 protein has one entry. The sample lists 250,000 to 300,000 distinct CDR3 sequences, 18% occurring once. Sequenced sample: blood, either unsorted or a sorted T cell fraction (not recorded which). These TCRs come from a male donor with ankylosing spondylitis or in good health (not recorded which).

The V gene is TRBV6-2 or TRBV6-3, the J gene TRBJ2-7, with D tentatively TRBD1 (5 bases). The CDR3 spans 15 residues. Looked up from germline, CDR1 is MNHEY and CDR2 is SVGEGT. V lost 2 bases to trimming and J lost 3 bases, with 14 bases between them. CDR3 loop: CASSYPGMHLYEQYF. In DNA, the CDR3 is TGTGCCAGCAGTTACCCAGGGATGCATCTCTACGAGCAGTACTTC.

This clonotype was seen only a few times. This chain uses TRBV12-3 or TRBV12-4 with TRBJ2-7; possibly TRBD2 for D (6 bases). V was trimmed by 6 bases and J by 5 bases, leaving 14 bases between them. The CDR3 has 13 amino acids. CDR3 bases: TGTGCCAGCAGCCCGACTAGTTTCCACGAGCAGTACTTC. Residues: CASSPTSFHEQYF.

The chain recombines TRBV9 with TRBJ2-3; TRBD1 matches 8 bases. Trimming removed 3 bases from V and 2 bases from J; junction bases left unmatched: 8. Germline-derived CDR1 and CDR2 are SGDLS and YYNGEE. The CDR3 is 16 amino acids. CDR3 sequence (DNA): TGTGCCAGCAGCGACCCTCCGGACAGGGTCACAGATACGCAGTATTTT. The encoded protein is CASSDPPDRVTDTQYF.

This clonotype was counted between two and nine times. CDR3 residues: CASSQDLPGLGNTGELFF. DNA for the CDR3: TGCGCCAGCAGCCAAGATCTTCCGGGACTAGGGAACACCGGGGAGCTGTTTTTT. The chain joins TRBV4-3 to TRBJ2-2; 8 bases agree with TRBD2. V lost 0 bases, J lost 1 base, and 7 bases stayed unmatched. Germline V gene sequence: CDR1 LGHNA, CDR2 YSLEER. The CDR3 is made up of 18 amino acids.

Only a few counts were recorded for this clonotype. V and J are TRBV10-3 and TRBJ1-2; D perhaps matches TRBD1 (5 bases). The germline CDR1 and CDR2 sequences are ENHRY and SYGVKD. V dropped 2 bases and J dropped 6 bases, with 19 bases sitting between them. CDR3 length: 16 residues. CDR3 sequence reads: CAISEPGTPGWNGYTF. DNA for the CDR3: TGTGCCATCAGTGAGCCTGGGACTCCAGGGTGGAATGGCTACACCTTC.

The rearrangement uses TRBV6-2 or TRBV6-3 and TRBJ2-1; weak D call: TRBD2 (6 bases). Germline loops: CDR1 MNHEY, CDR2 SVGEGT. V lost 0 bases, J lost 9 bases, and 18 bases lay in between. There are 16 residues in the CDR3. CDR3 nucleotide sequence: TGTGCCAGCAGTTACTCGATTGTGGCGGGAACACGTGAGCAGTTCTTC. Translated, it gives CASSYSIVAGTREQFF.

This clonotype was counted only a few times. The rearrangement joins TRBV4-2 to TRBJ2-3; D may be TRBD2 (5 bases). Germline V gene sequence: CDR1 LGHNA, CDR2 YNFKEQ. The CDR3 consists of 17 residues. V was cut by 0 bases and J by 1 base, with 14 bases left in between. The CDR3 sequence is CASSQDGNGDRTDTQYF. The CDR3 DNA reads TGTGCCAGCAGCCAAGACGGGAATGGCGACCGCACAGATACGCAGTATTTT.

Notes on this clonotype: Relative to the germline gene, one junction end is altered; a read error may explain this. The chain links TRBV6-2 or TRBV6-3 to TRBJ2-5, with 12 bases lining up with TRBD2. The CDR3 totals 15 residues. Germline CDR1 reads MNHEY; CDR2 reads SVGEGT. The CDR3 reads CASSRLAGDQEIQYF. DNA for the CDR3: TGTGCCAGCAGTCGACTAGCGGGAGACCAAGAGATCCAGTACTTC.

J is TRBJ1-6 and V is TRBV4-3; 7 bases fit TRBD1. This CDR3 contains 14 residues. CDR1 is LGHNA, CDR2 YSLEER, per germline. With V trimmed by 4 bases and J by 9 bases, 6 bases remained unmatched. The CDR3 loop reads CASSPGTAGSPLHF. The CDR3, as DNA: TGCGCCAGCAGCCCCGGGACAGCGGGTTCACCCCTCCACTTT.

The chain employs TRBV29-1 and TRBJ2-5; tentative D call: TRBD2 (6 bases). With 4 bases removed from V and 5 bases from J, the gap between germline ends came to 17 bases. In germline, CDR1 is SQVTM, CDR2 ANQGSEA. This CDR3 comprises 14 residues. The CDR3 DNA follows: TGCAGCGTTGTATTGAATGGGGAGGAGGAGACCCAGTACTTC. Its protein product is CSVVLNGEEETQYF. Full variable domain (missing parts from reference TRBV29-1 and TRBJ2-5): SAVISQKPSRDICQRGTSLTIQCQVDSQVTMMFWYRQQPGQSLTLIATANQGSEATYESGFVIDKFPISRPNLTFSTLTVSNMSPEDSSIYLCSVVLNGEEETQYFGPGTRLLVL.

This clonotype has just a few counts. The chain couples TRBV4-2 to TRBJ2-5; the match to TRBD1 covers 8 bases. Losses at the gene ends were 2 bases for V and 3 bases for J; bases not matched to a gene: 14. From germline, CDR1 is LGHNA and CDR2 YNFKEQ. The CDR3 is 18 amino acids. The DNA of the CDR3 is TGTGCCAGCAGCCAACGCGGACAGGGAGAGGGGTTCGAAGAGACCCAGTACTTC. Encoded protein: CASSQRGQGEGFEETQYF.

As concerns this clonotype: The junction differs from germline at one of its ends, possibly a read error. V is TRBV20-1 and J is TRBJ2-7; D call uncertain. Germline assignment: CDR1 DFQATT and CDR2 SNEGSKA (reference sequence). The length of the CDR3 is 13 residues. The CDR3 loop reads CSATMDETYKQYF. Written as DNA, the CDR3 is TGCAGTGCTACGATGGACGAGACCTACAAGCAGTACTTC.

The chain has TRBV5-1 and TRBJ2-5; D possibly corresponds to TRBD2 (6 bases). The CDR3 has 12 amino acids. Germline-derived CDR1 and CDR2 are SGHRS and YFSETQ. V was cut by 3 bases and J by 14 bases, with 17 bases left in between. CDR3 protein: CASSYAPGLNYF. The CDR3, as DNA: TGCGCCAGCAGCTATGCGCCGGGACTGAACTACTTC.

The chain uses TRBV27 and TRBJ2-7; 8 bases align to TRBD1. Germline values: CDR1 MNHEY, CDR2 SMNVEV (reference sequence). V gave up 3 bases and J gave up 6 bases; unmatched junction bases: 4. The CDR3 contains 13 residues. CDR3 loop: CASSFYGTGEQYF. DNA for the CDR3: TGTGCCAGCAGTTTCTACGGGACAGGCGAGCAGTACTTC.

The chain is built from TRBV28 and TRBJ2-7; maybe TRBD2 (6 bases). The CDR3 spans 15 residues. Trimming left V 3 bases short and J 7 bases short, with 19 bases between. From germline, CDR1 is MDHEN and CDR2 SYDVKM. CDR3 sequence reads: CASSFEGTSLAEQYF. The CDR3 DNA sequence: TGTGCCAGCAGTTTTGAAGGGACTTCCTTAGCAGAGCAGTACTTC.

This clonotype was detected ten times or more. The chain uses TRBV5-1 and TRBJ2-5; the match to TRBD2 covers 14 bases. The J segment lost 1 base and the V segment lost 4 bases, leaving 6 bases of the junction unmatched. The CDR3 covers 17 residues. CDR1 is SGHRS, CDR2 YFSETQ, per germline. The CDR3 reads CASSAGTSGSSQETQYF. The CDR3 DNA follows: TGCGCCAGCAGCGCCGGGACTAGCGGGAGTTCCCAAGAGACCCAGTACTTC.

This clonotype was recorded many times. This chain connects TRBV12-3 or TRBV12-4 to TRBJ2-7, with TRBD2 as a possible D gene (5 bases). The ends were cut back, 5 bases at V and 4 bases at J, with 15 bases in the middle. The CDR3 length is 14 residues. The CDR3 here is CASSPDEAVYEQYF. CDR3 nucleotide sequence: TGTGCCAGCAGTCCGGACGAAGCGGTATACGAGCAGTACTTC.

This clonotype was seen ten or more times. The V and J genes are TRBV20-1 and TRBJ1-5; 8 bases are a match to TRBD1. Germline V gene data show CDR1 as DFQATT and CDR2 as SNEGSKA (reference sequence). V was clipped by 8 bases and J by 4 bases; unmatched bases: 13. This CDR3 region has 15 residues. The CDR3 reads CSSGTRGQENQPQHF. The CDR3 coding sequence is TGCAGTTCCGGGACCCGGGGACAGGAAAATCAGCCCCAGCATTTT.

This clonotype has only a few counts. The CDR3 sequence: CSAPPGLPGLAGDSSYNEQFF. The CDR3 coding sequence is TGCAGTGCTCCCCCCGGGCTACCGGGACTAGCGGGAGACAGCTCCTACAATGAGCAGTTCTTC. The chain couples TRBV20-1 to TRBJ2-1; 14 nucleotides line up with TRBD2. With 5 bases clipped from V and 0 bases from J, the junction kept 18 bases outside the gene matches. The CDR3 has 21 amino acids. Germline V gene data show CDR1 as DFQATT and CDR2 as SNEGSKA (reference sequence).

This clonotype was found a few times. This chain links TRBV29-1 with TRBJ2-1; 9 bases fit TRBD2. CDR1 SQVTM and CDR2 ANQGSEA come from the germline V gene. V lost 0 bases, J lost 9 bases, and 9 bases stayed unmatched. This CDR3 is 15 amino acids long. DNA for the CDR3: TGCAGCGTTGAAGATCAAGGGCGGGAGGGCCGTGAGCAGTTCTTC. Protein product: CSVEDQGREGREQFF.

J is TRBJ2-1 and V is TRBV29-1; TRBD2 matches 11 bases. V was clipped by 0 bases and J by 9 bases; unmatched bases: 13. CDR1 is SQVTM, CDR2 ANQGSEA, per germline. The CDR3 contains 17 residues. In nucleotides, the CDR3 is TGCAGCGTTGAAGATGGAGTAAGCACTAGCGGGAGTGGTGAGCAGTTCTTC. Protein: CSVEDGVSTSGSGEQFF.

In this sample, this clonotype turned up a few times. In DNA form, the CDR3 reads TGTGCCAGCAGTTACATGACAGGGGGATACGAGCAGTACTTC. It specifies CASSYMTGGYEQYF. V usage is TRBV6-5 and J usage is TRBJ2-7, with TRBD1 matching over 9 bases. Germline V gene lookup returns CDR1 MNHEY and CDR2 SVGAGI. This CDR3 comprises 14 residues. V lost 2 bases, J lost 4 bases, and 3 bases stayed unmatched.

This clonotype was picked up many times. The chain couples TRBV12-3 or TRBV12-4 to TRBJ2-3; D remains ambiguous. V lost 3 bases and J 0 bases, leaving 7 bases between the germline ends. The CDR3 runs 14 residues. CDR3 sequence: CASSFTKSTDTQYF. For the CDR3, the DNA is TGTGCCAGCAGTTTTACCAAGAGCACAGATACGCAGTATTTT.

This clonotype was seen at least ten times. The rearrangement uses TRBV3-1 and TRBJ2-7, with TRBD2 matching over 8 bases. The CDR3 loop spans 15 amino acids. Germline assignment: CDR1 LGHDT and CDR2 YNNKEL (reference sequence). V lost 4 bases to trimming and J lost 1 base; unmatched junction nucleotides: 6. CDR3 sequence: CASSRPGLGSYEQYF. In DNA, the CDR3 is TGTGCCAGCAGCCGACCGGGACTAGGATCCTACGAGCAGTACTTC.

The table lists this clonotype with a few counts. V usage is TRBV6-5 and J usage is TRBJ2-7; 8 positions match TRBD2. V shed 2 bases, J shed 2 bases, and the junction held 2 bases outside the gene matches. The CDR3 spans 14 residues. CDR1 is MNHEY and CDR2 is SVGAGI in the germline V gene. The CDR3 DNA follows: TGTGCCAGCAGTTACAACGGGGGGGCCTACGAGCAGTACTTC. The encoded protein is CASSYNGGAYEQYF.

V usage is TRBV27 and J usage is TRBJ2-7, with 11 nucleotides matching TRBD2. Germline-derived CDR1 and CDR2 are MNHEY and SMNVEV (reference sequence). The ends lost 4 bases at V and 3 bases at J; junction bases unmatched: 8. The CDR3 covers 16 residues. CDR3 DNA: TGTGCCAGCAGTTCGGGAACTAGCGGGAGTATCTACGAGCAGTACTTC. Residues: CASSSGTSGSIYEQYF.

Only a few counts were recorded for this clonotype. The chain employs TRBV6-2 or TRBV6-3 and TRBJ2-7; 9 bases agree with TRBD2. Germline V lookup: CDR1 MNHEY, CDR2 SVGEGT. The CDR3 is 18 amino acids. V trimming: 0 bases; J trimming: 2 bases; junction bases outside the gene matches: 11. CDR3 region: CASSYSSASGKGTYEQYF. In DNA form, the CDR3 reads TGTGCCAGCAGTTACTCGTCGGCTAGCGGGAAGGGGACCTACGAGCAGTACTTC.

This clonotype has just a few counts. V and J are TRBV27 and TRBJ2-3; 7 bases match TRBD2. This CDR3 has 16 residues. Per the germline V gene, CDR1 is MNHEY and CDR2 is SMNVEV (reference sequence). V lost 2 bases and J lost 1; bases outside the gene matches: 6. CDR3 nucleotide sequence: TGTGCCAGCAGTTTAGGGAGCGGGGACCGCACAGATACGCAGTATTTT. This sequence encodes CASSLGSGDRTDTQYF.

The table lists this clonotype with a few counts. The chain uses TRBV7-9 and TRBJ2-1; 9 nucleotides line up with TRBD2. Germline lookup yields CDR1 SEHNR and CDR2 FQNEAQ (reference sequence). The CDR3 length is 15 residues. Trimming took 1 base from V and 8 from J; bases not matched to a gene: 6. The CDR3 spells CASSLEVAGDDEQFF. As DNA, the CDR3 is TGTGCCAGCAGCTTAGAAGTAGCGGGAGATGATGAGCAGTTCTTC. Variable domain in full (rest from reference TRBV7-9 and TRBJ2-1): DTGVSQNPRHKITKRGQNVTFRCDPISEHNRLYWYRQTLGQGPEFLTYFQNEAQLEKSRLLSDRFSAERPKGSFSTLEIQRTEQGDSAMYLCASSLEVAGDDEQFFGPGTRLTVL.

In regard to this clonotype: One junction end disagrees with the germline gene, perhaps due to a read error. V gene TRBV2 combines with J gene TRBJ1-2; D unresolved. CDR3 length: 11 amino acids. Germline values: CDR1 SNHLY, CDR2 FYNNEI. This chain's CDR3 is CDSSRFYGYTF. The CDR3 DNA sequence: TGTGACAGCAGTCGTTTCTATGGCTACACCTTC.

The table lists this clonotype with a few counts. This chain uses TRBV19 with TRBJ2-1; a possible D gene is TRBD1 (5 bases). The germline V gene has CDR1 LNHDA and CDR2 SQIVND (reference sequence). The germline V and J ends were trimmed by 9 bases and 0 bases, with 15 bases remaining between them. This CDR3 comprises 15 residues. For the CDR3, the DNA is TGTGCCAGCAGAAGACAGAGCTTCTCCTACAATGAGCAGTTCTTC. Its translation is CASRRQSFSYNEQFF.

This clonotype was seen more than once but under ten times. The chain carries TRBV5-6 and TRBJ2-1; D is ambiguous. Germline CDR1 is SGHDT and CDR2 is YYEEEE. Trimming removed 2 bases from V and 3 bases from J, with 6 bases in between. The CDR3 is made up of 13 amino acids. This CDR3 is CASSFWGYNEQFF. In nucleotides, the CDR3 is TGTGCCAGCAGCTTCTGGGGCTACAATGAGCAGTTCTTC.